Sequencing of this TCR beta chain was carried out in a study of beta chain features in type 1 diabetes. Study-level points and caveats: A possible short-template PCR bias applies equally to patients and controls.

In this sample, this clone turned up a few times. Its antigen is unidentified. Markers CD45RO/CCR7/CD25/CD127/CD95/CD27 served to sort CD4+ naive, central memory, regulatory and stem cell-like memory cells. All of the isolated RNA was reverse transcribed, so expressed TCRB transcripts were sequenced. Profiling relied on immunoSEQ multiplex PCR, and the TCRdb table lists in-frame clones only, not all of them. The sample holds approximately 150,000 clones, approximately 9.1% seen once. Germline CDR1 LGHNT, CDR2 FRNRAP. V trimming: 1 base; J trimming: 4 bases; junction bases outside the gene matches: 3. The CDR3 runs to 16 residues.

This chain joins TRBV12-5 and TRBJ2-6, with 8 bases identical to TRBD1. This TCR derives from a woman aged 18-29 years in good health. The material sequenced was central memory CD4+ T cells from blood. The CDR3 DNA sequence: TGTGCTAGTGGTTTGGGACAGGGGACCGGGGCCAACGTCCTGACTTTC. Translating gives CASGLGQGTGANVLTF. Full variable domain (rest looked up from reference TRBV12-5 and TRBJ2-6): DARVTQTPRHKVTEMGQEVTMRCQPILGHNTVFWYRQTMMQGLELLAYFRNRAPLDDSGMPKDRFSAEMPDATLATLKIQPSEPRDSAVYFCASGLGQGTGANVLTFGAGSRLTVL.